Below are 18 T cell receptor beta chains sequenced from a single sample in a study of beta chain features in type 1 diabetes. Every isolated RNA sample was fully reverse transcribed, so sequencing captured expressed TCRB transcripts. TCRdb's table, derived via immunoSEQ multiplex PCR, lists solely in-frame clones and lacks some. The sample yields about 300,000 clones, about 7.8% seen once. What was sequenced was central memory CD4+ T cells from blood. These TCRs come from a woman under 30 in good health.

V is TRBV6-6 and J is TRBJ2-1; D not certain. This CDR3 region has 13 residues. V gave up 0 bases and J gave up 10 bases, with 10 bases separating them. Germline V CDR1 and CDR2: MNHNY, SVGAGI (reference sequence). CDR3 sequence reads: CASSYSPSTEQFF. DNA for the CDR3: TGTGCCAGCAGTTACTCTCCCAGCACCGAGCAGTTCTTC.

The V and J genes are TRBV7-3 and TRBJ2-1, with TRBD2 matching 12 bases. J was trimmed by 3 bases and V by 5 bases; bases with no gene match: 5. The CDR3 sequence is 16 residues long. CDR1 SGHTA and CDR2 FQGTGA come from the germline V gene. CDR3 sequence reads: CASSPQTSGSYNEQFF. The DNA of the CDR3 is TGTGCCAGCAGCCCCCAGACTAGCGGGAGCTACAATGAGCAGTTCTTC.

The rearrangement joins TRBV7-3 to TRBJ1-1; D is perhaps TRBD1 (5 bases). The germline gives CDR1 SGHTA, CDR2 FQGTGA. CDR3 length: 13 amino acids. V was shortened by 0 bases and J by 5 bases, with 7 bases between the two germline ends. The CDR3 sequence is CASSLTGQTEAFF. The CDR3 DNA sequence: TGTGCCAGCAGCTTAACTGGACAAACTGAAGCTTTCTTT.

This clone was observed many times. This rearrangement joins TRBV28 to TRBJ2-7; weak D call: TRBD1 (5 bases). Germline V lookup: CDR1 MDHEN, CDR2 SYDVKM. CDR3 size: 11 residues. CDR3 loop: CASSGTGRCNV. CDR3 DNA: TGTGCCAGCAGCGGAACAGGCCGTTGTAACGTC.

This clone showed up many times. The genes are TRBV7-2 and TRBJ1-6; D is uncertain. Germline loops: CDR1 SGHTA, CDR2 FQGNSA. The germline V and J ends were trimmed by 3 bases and 6 bases, with 6 bases remaining between them. The CDR3 runs to 13 residues. The CDR3 DNA follows: TGTGCCAGCAGCTTCCACAGTAATTCACCCCTCCACTTT. This codes for CASSFHSNSPLHF.

The table lists this clone with a few counts. This rearrangement joins TRBV25-1 to TRBJ1-3, with 7 bases matching TRBD1. Per germline, CDR1 MGHDK and CDR2 SYGVNS. V was pared by 1 base and J by 0 bases, with 3 bases of the junction left unmatched. CDR3 size: 16 residues. CDR3 nucleotide sequence: TGTGCCAGCAGTGAATCCCCAGGGGGCTCTGGAAACACCATATATTTT. Translating it yields CASSESPGGSGNTIYF.

This chain uses TRBV5-6 with TRBJ2-1; D unclear. The length of the CDR3 is 15 residues. Trimming removed 0 bases at V and 2 bases at J, with 9 bases between. Per the germline V gene, CDR1 is SGHDT and CDR2 is YYEEEE. Here the CDR3 DNA reads TGTGCCAGCAGCTTGGGGCAGGACCCCTACAATGAGCAGTTCTTC. Encoded protein: CASSLGQDPYNEQFF.

This clone was seen more than once but under ten times. The chain recombines TRBV29-1 with TRBJ2-3, with D possibly TRBD2 on 6 matching bases. The CDR3 length is 13 residues. Trimming took 7 bases from V and 3 from J, leaving 14 bases between them. In germline, CDR1 is SQVTM, CDR2 ANQGSEA. DNA for the CDR3: TGCAGCGGGAGGGCTCCTAGGACAGATACGCAGTATTTT. Protein product: CSGRAPRTDTQYF.

V gene TRBV29-1 combines with J gene TRBJ1-1, with 9 bases that match TRBD1. Germline assignment: CDR1 SQVTM and CDR2 ANQGSEA. CDR3 length equals 13 residues. V gave up 6 bases and J gave up 3 bases; unmatched junction bases: 5. CDR3 sequence reads: CSVRQGGDTEAFF. The CDR3 nucleotides read TGCAGCGTGCGACAGGGGGGGGACACTGAAGCTTTCTTT.

The V gene is TRBV29-1, the J gene TRBJ1-5; 7 nucleotides agree with TRBD1. The ends lost 6 bases at V and 7 bases at J; junction bases unmatched: 6. There are 12 residues in the CDR3. Per the germline V gene, CDR1 is SQVTM and CDR2 is ANQGSEA. CDR3: CSVQGWGQPQHF. The CDR3 DNA follows: TGCAGCGTACAGGGGTGGGGGCAGCCCCAGCATTTT.

This clone was seen a handful of times. The rearrangement joins TRBV5-4 to TRBJ1-4; TRBD1 is a possible D gene (6 bases). There are 14 residues in the CDR3. The V gene's germline CDR1 is SGHNT and CDR2 YYREEE (reference sequence). With 4 bases removed from V and 6 bases from J, the gap between germline ends came to 13 bases. The CDR3 loop is CASSLQGYDEKLFF. The CDR3 nucleotides read TGTGCCAGCAGCCTCCAGGGGTACGATGAAAAACTGTTTTTT.

This clone has only a few counts. J is TRBJ1-1 and V is TRBV18, with TRBD1 as a possible D gene (5 bases). Trimming took off 3 bases at V and 9 bases at J, with 20 bases between the two ends. The CDR3 is 15 residues long. Germline values: CDR1 KGHSH, CDR2 LQKENI. CDR3 loop: CASSPATGSSLQAFF. The DNA for the CDR3 is TGTGCCAGCTCACCTGCCACAGGCTCTTCCCTACAAGCTTTCTTT.

V and J are TRBV7-9 and TRBJ2-5; D is uncertain. V was cut by 5 bases and J by 7 bases, with 14 bases left in between. This CDR3 has 13 amino acids. CDR1 is SEHNR and CDR2 is FQNEAQ in the germline V gene (reference sequence). The chain's CDR3 is CASSLINPGTQYF. In DNA, the CDR3 is TGTGCCAGCAGCCTCATTAACCCGGGGACCCAGTACTTC. Full variable domain (outside the CDR3, taken from reference TRBV7-9 and TRBJ2-5): DTGVSQNPRHKITKRGQNVTFRCDPISEHNRLYWYRQTLGQGPEFLTYFQNEAQLEKSRLLSDRFSAERPKGSFSTLEIQRTEQGDSAMYLCASSLINPGTQYFGPGTRLLVL.

The sample holds a few counts of this clone. The chain carries TRBV6-1 and TRBJ1-5; 7 bases agree with TRBD1. CDR1 and CDR2 (germline): MNHNS, SASEGT. The CDR3 contains 15 residues. V shed 7 bases and J 7 bases; nucleotides not matched to a gene: 13. The CDR3 nucleotides read TGTGCCAGCACCCCCCAGGGCGTAGGGGGCCAGCCCCAGCATTTT. Residues: CASTPQGVGGQPQHF.

This clone was detected only a few times. This chain joins TRBV2 and TRBJ1-3; D not certain. V was shortened by 3 bases and J by 4 bases, with 7 bases between the two germline ends. Per the germline V gene, CDR1 is SNHLY and CDR2 is FYNNEI. This CDR3 region has 13 residues. CDR3 nucleotides: TGTGCCAGCAGTGAGATAGTCGGAAACACCATATATTTT. This sequence encodes CASSEIVGNTIYF.

A few counts support this clone. V gene TRBV4-1 combines with J gene TRBJ1-3, with 10 bases lining up with TRBD1. The CDR3 contains 17 residues. Germline CDR1 reads MGHRA; CDR2 reads YSYEKL. V lost 2 bases, J lost 0 bases, and 4 bases stayed unmatched. CDR3 nucleotides: TGCGCCAGCAGCCAACCGGGACAGGGGAGCTCTGGAAACACCATATATTTT. Residues: CASSQPGQGSSGNTIYF.

The J gene is TRBJ2-1, the V gene TRBV29-1; 14 nucleotides align to TRBD2. CDR1 is SQVTM and CDR2 is ANQGSEA in the germline V gene. This CDR3 region has 17 residues. The V segment lost 5 bases and the J segment 0 bases; nucleotides outside the gene matches: 6. The CDR3 reads CSVRGLAGVLSYNEQFF. DNA of the CDR3: TGCAGCGTTCGGGGACTAGCGGGAGTCCTCTCCTACAATGAGCAGTTCTTC.

The V call is TRBV10-3, the J call TRBJ2-7; 7 bases match TRBD2. The CDR3 spans 13 residues. Germline V CDR1 and CDR2: ENHRY, SYGVKD. V dropped 9 bases and J dropped 4; count of bases not matched to a gene: 9. This chain's CDR3 is CAMEELAAYEQYF. The CDR3 DNA reads as TGTGCCATGGAGGAGCTAGCGGCTTACGAGCAGTACTTC.